These T cell receptor beta chains were read from a single sample in a study of blood T cell repertoires in COVID-19. The repertoire was sequenced with immunoSEQ multiplex PCR; TCRdb's copy has only in-frame clones and lacks some. Here the sample spans a few thousand clones, approximately 87% being singletons. The material sequenced was peripheral blood. These receptors originate from a human donor in a cohort sampled during active COVID-19. Each CDR3 is given with its conserved first and last residue. A D gene is named only where the DNA matches it firmly. Only part of the rows carry a size: once, few, many, or a class if the clone is expanded.

clone_size: .
d_call: .
j_call: TRBJ1-1
cdr3_length: 13
v_call: TRBV6-2/TRBV6-3
cdr3_nt: TGTGCCAGCAGTTTAACAGGGATTACTGAAGCTTTCTTT
cdr3_aa: CASSLTGITEAFF

clone_size: .
d_call: TRBD2
j_call: TRBJ2-7
cdr3_length: 15
v_call: TRBV19
cdr3_nt: TGTGCCAGTAAGGCTCTAGCGGGGGGGCAGGGAGAGCAGTACTTC
cdr3_aa: CASKALAGGQGEQYF

clone_size: .
d_call: TRBD1
j_call: TRBJ2-7
cdr3_length: 15
v_call: TRBV5-1
cdr3_nt: TGCGCCAGCAGCTTGGGTATAGGACAGGCTCGCGAGCAGTACTTC
cdr3_aa: CASSLGIGQAREQYF

clone_size: few
d_call: .
j_call: TRBJ1-6
cdr3_length: 13
v_call: TRBV11-2
cdr3_nt: TGTGCCAGCAGTCTTACGGGTAATTCACCCCTCCACTTT
cdr3_aa: CASSLTGNSPLHF

clone_size: .
d_call: TRBD2
j_call: TRBJ2-3
cdr3_length: 13
v_call: TRBV18
cdr3_nt: TGTGCCAGCTCTCGGGGGGGCACAGATACGCAGTATTTT
cdr3_aa: CASSRGGTDTQYF

clone_size: .
d_call: .
j_call: TRBJ2-2
cdr3_length: 13
v_call: TRBV18
cdr3_nt: TGTGCCAGCTCAACACTTGGAGACGGGGAGCTGTTTTTT
cdr3_aa: CASSTLGDGELFF

clone_size: .
d_call: .
j_call: TRBJ2-5
cdr3_length: 15
v_call: TRBV20-1
cdr3_nt: TGCAGTGCTAGTGGTTGGGGGGGGCCTCAAGAGACCCAGTACTTC
cdr3_aa: CSASGWGGPQETQYF

clone_size: .
d_call: .
j_call: TRBJ2-2
cdr3_length: 15
v_call: TRBV7-6
cdr3_nt: TGTGCCAGCAGCTTAATCGGGGGGCACGCCGGGGAGCTGTTTTTT
cdr3_aa: CASSLIGGHAGELFF

clone_size: .
d_call: TRBD1
j_call: TRBJ2-5
cdr3_length: 13
v_call: TRBV19
cdr3_nt: TGTGCCAGTAGTAGTGGACAGGGGAAGACCCAGTACTTC
cdr3_aa: CASSSGQGKTQYF

clone_size: .
d_call: TRBD1
j_call: TRBJ2-7
cdr3_length: 14
v_call: TRBV19
cdr3_nt: TGTGCCAGTAGTCCACAGGGGCTTTCCTACGAGCAGTACTTC
cdr3_aa: CASSPQGLSYEQYF

clone_size: .
d_call: TRBD1
j_call: TRBJ1-2
cdr3_length: 18
v_call: TRBV5-6
cdr3_nt: TGTGCCAGCCAGCTTGGATCTGCCGGTTACGGGACAGGCTATGGCTACACCTTC
cdr3_aa: CASQLGSAGYGTGYGYTF

clone_size: once
d_call: TRBD1
j_call: TRBJ1-1
cdr3_length: 13
v_call: TRBV6-5
cdr3_nt: TGTGCCAGCACTCCCAACAGGGGGGCTGAAGCTTTCTTT
cdr3_aa: CASTPNRGAEAFF

clone_size: .
d_call: .
j_call: TRBJ1-2
cdr3_length: 15
v_call: TRBV5-6
cdr3_nt: TGTGCCAGCAGCTCCCGACGGCTAGAAGCCTATGGCTACACCTTC
cdr3_aa: CASSSRRLEAYGYTF

clone_size: once
d_call: .
j_call: TRBJ1-2
cdr3_length: 12
v_call: TRBV24-1
cdr3_nt: TGTGCCACCAGACAACCCTTCTATGGCTACACCTTC
cdr3_aa: CATRQPFYGYTF

clone_size: .
d_call: .
j_call: TRBJ1-5
cdr3_length: 15
v_call: TRBV19
cdr3_nt: TGTGCCACCAAGTCCCTGCGGCAGAACAATCAGCCCCAGCATTTT
cdr3_aa: CATKSLRQNNQPQHF

clone_size: .
d_call: .
j_call: TRBJ2-3
cdr3_length: 13
v_call: TRBV12-3/TRBV12-4
cdr3_nt: TGTGCCAGCAGTTTCCCGGGAGCTAATACGCAGTATTTT
cdr3_aa: CASSFPGANTQYF

clone_size: .
d_call: .
j_call: TRBJ1-2
cdr3_length: 13
v_call: TRBV5-6
cdr3_nt: TGTGCCAGCGGAAACGGGTTCGACTATGGCTACACCTTC
cdr3_aa: CASGNGFDYGYTF

clone_size: .
d_call: TRBD1
j_call: TRBJ2-7
cdr3_length: 11
v_call: TRBV10-3
cdr3_nt: TGTGCCATGCGGACAGGGCTCGAGCAGTACTTC
cdr3_aa: CAMRTGLEQYF

clone_size: .
d_call: .
j_call: TRBJ2-5
cdr3_length: 14
v_call: TRBV19
cdr3_nt: TGTGCCAGTAGTATTCAGTATCAACAAGAGACCCAGTACTTC
cdr3_aa: CASSIQYQQETQYF

clone_size: .
d_call: .
j_call: TRBJ2-7
cdr3_length: 14
v_call: TRBV4-1
cdr3_nt: TGCGCCAGCAGCCCAAACCCGACAGTCTACGAGCAGTACTTC
cdr3_aa: CASSPNPTVYEQYF

clone_size: .
d_call: .
j_call: TRBJ2-2
cdr3_length: 16
v_call: TRBV13
cdr3_nt: TGTGCCAGCAGCTTAGAGTGGGGGCAAAGCACCGGGGAGCTGTTTTTT
cdr3_aa: CASSLEWGQSTGELFF

clone_size: few
d_call: .
j_call: TRBJ2-6
cdr3_length: 12
v_call: TRBV19
cdr3_nt: TGTGCGACAGACTCTGGGGCCAACGTCCTGACTTTC
cdr3_aa: CATDSGANVLTF

clone_size: .
d_call: .
j_call: TRBJ2-5
cdr3_length: 17
v_call: TRBV2
cdr3_nt: TGTGCCAGCAGTGCGGGGGGCGGTAGCGCGAAACAAGAGACCCAGTACTTC
cdr3_aa: CASSAGGGSAKQETQYF

clone_size: .
d_call: .
j_call: TRBJ2-7
cdr3_length: 15
v_call: TRBV5-1
cdr3_nt: TGCGCCAGCAGCTTGGATTTGTACAGCTCCTACGAGCAGTACTTC
cdr3_aa: CASSLDLYSSYEQYF

clone_size: .
d_call: .
j_call: TRBJ1-1
cdr3_length: 14
v_call: TRBV3-1/TRBV3-2
cdr3_nt: TGTGCCAGCAGCCAGTTCCGGGGGGTTACTGAAGCTTTCTTT
cdr3_aa: CASSQFRGVTEAFF

clone_size: .
d_call: .
j_call: TRBJ1-1
cdr3_length: 12
v_call: TRBV29-1
cdr3_nt: TGCAGCGTCTCATCAGGGAACACTGAAGCTTTCTTT
cdr3_aa: CSVSSGNTEAFF

clone_size: .
d_call: .
j_call: TRBJ2-7
cdr3_length: 16
v_call: TRBV11-2
cdr3_nt: TGTGCCAGCAGCCATAGTTCGACAGTACGGGCTGGGGAGCAGTACTTC
cdr3_aa: CASSHSSTVRAGEQYF

clone_size: .
d_call: .
j_call: TRBJ2-7
cdr3_length: 14
v_call: TRBV5-1
cdr3_nt: TGCGCCAGCAGCTTGCAGGGGGGATTCGACGAGCAGTACTTC
cdr3_aa: CASSLQGGFDEQYF

clone_size: .
d_call: TRBD1
j_call: TRBJ2-7
cdr3_length: 13
v_call: TRBV5-8
cdr3_nt: TGTGCCAGCACCGAGGACAGGGGGTACGAGCAGTACTTC
cdr3_aa: CASTEDRGYEQYF

clone_size: .
d_call: .
j_call: TRBJ1-4
cdr3_length: 15
v_call: TRBV2
cdr3_nt: TGTGCCAGCAGATTTGAGCAGCGGAATAATGAAAAACTGTTTTTT
cdr3_aa: CASRFEQRNNEKLFF

clone_size: .
d_call: .
j_call: TRBJ2-5
cdr3_length: 11
v_call: TRBV5-6
cdr3_nt: TGTGCCAGCCGGGGAATCGAGACCCAGTACTTC
cdr3_aa: CASRGIETQYF

clone_size: .
d_call: .
j_call: TRBJ2-7
cdr3_length: 13
v_call: TRBV27
cdr3_nt: TGTGCCAGCAGTTTAGACAGATCCTACGAGCAGTACTTC
cdr3_aa: CASSLDRSYEQYF

clone_size: .
d_call: .
j_call: TRBJ2-6
cdr3_length: 17
v_call: TRBV5-1
cdr3_nt: TGCGCCAGCAGCCGATTGGAGGTTTCGTCTGGGGCCAACGTCCTGACTTTC
cdr3_aa: CASSRLEVSSGANVLTF

clone_size: .
d_call: .
j_call: TRBJ2-2
cdr3_length: 13
v_call: TRBV12-3/TRBV12-4
cdr3_nt: TGTGCCAGCAGTATAACAGGGACCGGGGAGCTGTTTTTT
cdr3_aa: CASSITGTGELFF

clone_size: .
d_call: TRBD1
j_call: TRBJ1-2
cdr3_length: 13
v_call: TRBV12-3/TRBV12-4
cdr3_nt: TGTGCCAGCAGCCAACAGGGGATCGATGGCTACACCTTC
cdr3_aa: CASSQQGIDGYTF

clone_size: .
d_call: TRBD1
j_call: TRBJ2-7
cdr3_length: 15
v_call: TRBV24-1
cdr3_nt: TGTGCCACCAGTACCGGGACAGGGACCTCCTACGAGCAGTACTTC
cdr3_aa: CATSTGTGTSYEQYF

clone_size: few
d_call: .
j_call: TRBJ1-1
cdr3_length: 14
v_call: TRBV5-1
cdr3_nt: TGCGCCAGCAGCTTGGCAGAACCGAACACTGAAGCTTTCTTT
cdr3_aa: CASSLAEPNTEAFF

clone_size: .
d_call: .
j_call: TRBJ2-1
cdr3_length: 11
v_call: TRBV6-6
cdr3_nt: TGTGCCAGCAGTCACAACAATGAGCAGTTCTTC
cdr3_aa: CASSHNNEQFF

clone_size: .
d_call: .
j_call: TRBJ1-1
cdr3_length: 11
v_call: TRBV3-1/TRBV3-2
cdr3_nt: TGTGCCAGCAGGGGGGGGACTGAAGCTTTCTTT
cdr3_aa: CASRGGTEAFF

clone_size: .
d_call: .
j_call: TRBJ1-4
cdr3_length: 15
v_call: TRBV5-4
cdr3_nt: TGTGCCAGCAGCCCGGGATCGGCAACTAATGAAAAACTGTTTTTT
cdr3_aa: CASSPGSATNEKLFF

clone_size: .
d_call: TRBD1
j_call: TRBJ1-2
cdr3_length: 15
v_call: TRBV27
cdr3_nt: TGTGCCAGCAGTCCGGGGACAGGGGGCGACTATGGCTACACCTTC
cdr3_aa: CASSPGTGGDYGYTF

clone_size: .
d_call: .
j_call: TRBJ2-1
cdr3_length: 15
v_call: TRBV5-1
cdr3_nt: TGCGCCAGCAGCTTAGGGGATGGGGTTTACAATGAGCAGTTCTTC
cdr3_aa: CASSLGDGVYNEQFF

clone_size: .
d_call: .
j_call: TRBJ2-1
cdr3_length: 12
v_call: TRBV9
cdr3_nt: TGTGCCAGCAGCGTAGCTATGAATGAGCAGTTCTTC
cdr3_aa: CASSVAMNEQFF

clone_size: few
d_call: .
j_call: TRBJ1-2
cdr3_length: 13
v_call: TRBV5-4
cdr3_nt: TGTGCCAGCAGCCCCGCGGGGGCGGAGGGCTACACCTTC
cdr3_aa: CASSPAGAEGYTF

clone_size: .
d_call: TRBD1
j_call: TRBJ1-2
cdr3_length: 13
v_call: TRBV30
cdr3_nt: TGTGCCTGGCCGGGACAGGGGATCTCCGGCTACACCTTC
cdr3_aa: CAWPGQGISGYTF

clone_size: .
d_call: .
j_call: TRBJ1-2
cdr3_length: 13
v_call: TRBV10-3
cdr3_nt: TGTGCCATCAGCCCCGGGAGTGAAGATGGCTACACCTTC
cdr3_aa: CAISPGSEDGYTF

clone_size: .
d_call: TRBD1
j_call: TRBJ2-1
cdr3_length: 14
v_call: TRBV5-1
cdr3_nt: TGCGCCAGCGTCTCCGGGACAGGGGGCGGTGAGCAGTTCTTC
cdr3_aa: CASVSGTGGGEQFF

clone_size: once
d_call: .
j_call: TRBJ1-5
cdr3_length: 16
v_call: TRBV27
cdr3_nt: TGTGCCAGCAGTTTATTGGGAGCAAATAGCAATCAGCCCCAGCATTTT
cdr3_aa: CASSLLGANSNQPQHF

clone_size: .
d_call: .
j_call: TRBJ1-2
cdr3_length: 13
v_call: TRBV2
cdr3_nt: TGTGCCAGCAGTGATGGAGGGTTCTATGGCTACACCTTC
cdr3_aa: CASSDGGFYGYTF

clone_size: few
d_call: TRBD1
j_call: TRBJ1-1
cdr3_length: 17
v_call: TRBV5-1
cdr3_nt: TGCGCCAGCAGCAGCTACCGGGACAGGTCAGGGAACACTGAAGCTTTCTTT
cdr3_aa: CASSSYRDRSGNTEAFF

clone_size: .
d_call: .
j_call: TRBJ1-6
cdr3_length: 18
v_call: TRBV5-1
cdr3_nt: TGCGCCAGCAGCTTGGCCGGGAGCGGCAGCTCCTATAATTCACCCCTCCACTTT
cdr3_aa: CASSLAGSGSSYNSPLHF